This entry lists 8 T cell receptor beta chains sequenced from one sample in a study of T cell changes during pregnancy in multiple sclerosis. The repertoire was sequenced with immunoSEQ multiplex PCR; TCRdb's copy has only in-frame clones and lacks some. This table has approximately 60,000 clones, roughly 92% appearing once. This sample comprised CD8+ T cells from peripheral blood mononuclear cells, obtained in the second trimester of pregnancy. All receptors derive from a female donor with multiple sclerosis, enrolled in a pregnancy study.

V and J are TRBV7-3 and TRBJ2-5, with 7 bases that match TRBD2. V shed 2 bases, J shed 5 bases, and the junction held 11 bases outside the gene matches. Germline CDR1 and CDR2: SGHTA and FQGTGA. The CDR3 is 16 amino acids. This CDR3 reads CASSLGGGRGRETQYF. CDR3 in DNA: TGTGCCAGCAGCTTAGGCGGGGGAAGAGGGAGGGAGACCCAGTACTTC.

In its sample, this clone was seen once. This chain uses TRBV10-3 with TRBJ1-1; D call uncertain. CDR3 length: 17 amino acids. V dropped 0 bases and J dropped 2 bases, with 16 bases sitting between them. The germline gives CDR1 ENHRY, CDR2 SYGVKD. Here the CDR3 DNA reads TGTGCCATCAGTGAGTCCGGCCCCAAGCGGGGAAACACTGAAGCTTTCTTT. Translating gives CAISESGPKRGNTEAFF.

The chain has TRBV28 and TRBJ1-3, with TRBD1 as a possible D gene (5 bases). V lost 3 bases and J 0 bases, leaving 12 bases between the germline ends. The V gene's germline CDR1 is MDHEN and CDR2 SYDVKM. The CDR3 is made up of 16 amino acids. The CDR3 nucleotides are TGTGCCAGCAGTTTGAGCGGGGCCCTCTCTGGAAACACCATATATTTT. Protein product: CASSLSGALSGNTIYF.

The gene calls are TRBV27 and TRBJ2-7, with 8 positions matching TRBD2. J lost 4 bases, V lost 0 bases, and 5 bases had no gene match. Germline V lookup: CDR1 MNHEY, CDR2 SMNVEV (reference sequence). This CDR3 comprises 15 residues. The CDR3 here is CASSLSPGGPYEQYF. CDR3 bases: TGTGCCAGCAGTTTATCCCCGGGAGGGCCTTACGAGCAGTACTTC.

A single count supports this clone. J is TRBJ2-3 and V is TRBV7-8; TRBD2 is a possible D gene (6 bases). Germline CDR1 and CDR2: SGHVS and FQNEAQ. The CDR3 has 17 residues. Deletions cut 2 bases from V and 2 bases from J, with 17 bases between. The CDR3 DNA is TGTGCCAGCAGCTTATTCCGCGGGGCGAGGGCCACAGATACGCAGTATTTT. The encoded protein is CASSLFRGARATDTQYF. Supplemented by reference TRBV7-8 and TRBJ2-3, the full variable domain reads GAGVSQSPRYKVAKRGQDVALRCDPISGHVSLFWYQQALGQGPEFLTYFQNEAQLDKSGLPSDRFFAERPEGSVSTLKIQRTQQEDSAVYLCASSLFRGARATDTQYFGPGTRLTVL.

The rearrangement uses TRBV15 and TRBJ2-2; the D gene is possibly TRBD2 (7 bases). The V end was cut by 7 bases, the J end by 5 bases, with 11 bases between. The germline V gene encodes CDR1 LNHNV and CDR2 YYDKDF (reference sequence). This CDR3 contains 13 residues. The CDR3 bases are TGTGCCACCACACGGGGGGCGACCGGGGAGCTGTTTTTT. It is translated as CATTRGATGELFF.

The chain carries TRBV6-6 and TRBJ2-1; D unclear. Trimming cost V 7 bases and J 5 bases, with 12 bases left between them. Germline V gene lookup returns CDR1 MNHNY and CDR2 SVGAGI (reference sequence). The CDR3 contains 13 residues. CDR3 coding DNA: TGTGCCAGCACAGTTCTGCAAAACAATGAGCAGTTCTTC. Translated: CASTVLQNNEQFF.

The V call is TRBV21-1, the J call TRBJ2-5; the table's D call, TRBD2, has no DNA check behind it. TRBV21-1 is an annotated pseudogene. The CDR3 totals 13 residues. CDR3 protein: CASSPPSRETQYF. DNA for the CDR3: TGTGCCAGCAGCCCTCCCTCGCGGGAGACCCAGTACTTC.